One and the same sample provided the 14 T cell receptor beta chains below, sequenced in a study of T cell responses to AZD1222 COVID-19 vaccine. Generated by immunoSEQ multiplex PCR, the TCRdb table keeps only in-frame clones and is missing some. Among about 140,000 clones listed, about nine tenths were seen once. The sequencing used peripheral blood, collected on day 0 of AZD1222 vaccination. The source of these receptors is an adult in good health.

V is TRBV18 and J is TRBJ2-2, with 9 positions matching TRBD2. The CDR3 contains 16 residues. Losses at the gene ends were 3 bases for V and 3 bases for J; bases not matched to a gene: 5. The germline V gene encodes CDR1 KGHSH and CDR2 LQKENI. The DNA of the CDR3 is TGTGCCAGCTCACCTAGCGGGGGCTACGACACCGGGGAGCTGTTTTTT. As protein: CASSPSGGYDTGELFF.

V and J are TRBV6-5 and TRBJ2-2; TRBD1 might be the D (5 bases). The CDR3 has 13 residues. V shed 4 bases and J shed 4 bases, with 7 bases lying between them. Germline loops: CDR1 MNHEY, CDR2 SVGAGI. The CDR3 DNA follows: TGTGCCAGCAGTTGGACATTCACCGGGGAGCTGTTTTTT. The encoded protein is CASSWTFTGELFF.

The V gene is TRBV5-1, the J gene TRBJ2-1; TRBD2 matches at 9 bases. J gave up 9 bases and V 0 bases, and 7 bases lay outside the gene matches. Germline values: CDR1 SGHRS, CDR2 YFSETQ. The CDR3 runs to 15 residues. The CDR3 sequence is CASSLGGGAVREQFF. CDR3 coding DNA: TGCGCCAGCAGCTTGGGCGGGGGGGCAGTCCGTGAGCAGTTCTTC.

This clone was picked up one time. This chain joins TRBV9 and TRBJ2-2, with D tentatively TRBD1 or TRBD2 (5 bases each). V was clipped by 6 bases and J by 3 bases, with 12 bases between them. The germline CDR1 and CDR2 sequences are SGDLS and YYNGEE. This CDR3 contains 14 residues. Here the CDR3 DNA reads TGTGCCAGCACAAGAGGGGTGGACACCGGGGAGCTGTTTTTT. This translates into CASTRGVDTGELFF.

J is TRBJ2-7 and V is TRBV2, with 8 bases identical to TRBD2. The CDR3 spans 14 residues. CDR1 SNHLY and CDR2 FYNNEI come from the germline V gene. Losses at the gene ends were 7 bases for V and 6 bases for J; bases not matched to a gene: 11. CDR3 nucleotide sequence: TGTGCCAGCAATAAAGGGACTAGGCCTATCGAGCAGTACTTC. The encoded protein is CASNKGTRPIEQYF.

The rearrangement links TRBV6-5 to TRBJ1-5; 7 bases are shared with TRBD1. J lost 2 bases, V lost 6 bases, and 7 bases had no gene match. Looked up from germline, CDR1 is MNHEY and CDR2 is SVGAGI. This CDR3 has 15 residues. CDR3: CASREGALGNQPQHF. The CDR3 coding sequence is TGTGCCAGCAGAGAGGGGGCGCTGGGCAATCAGCCCCAGCATTTT.

The chain uses TRBV9 and TRBJ1-2, with D unclear. Trimming shortened V by 1 base and J by 2 bases, and 21 bases separated the two germline ends. CDR1 and CDR2 (germline): SGDLS, YYNGEE. CDR3 length: 18 amino acids. CDR3 sequence: CASSVFARAKDRNYGYTF. The DNA for the CDR3 is TGTGCCAGCAGCGTATTTGCCCGGGCCAAGGACCGAAACTATGGCTACACCTTC.

The genes are TRBV10-3 and TRBJ2-2; D tentatively reads TRBD1 or TRBD2 (5 bases each). V lost 3 bases to trimming and J lost 4 bases, with 12 bases between them. Germline V gene data show CDR1 as ENHRY and CDR2 as SYGVKD. The CDR3 extends over 15 amino acids. The CDR3: CAISENSGTTGELFF. The CDR3 DNA sequence: TGTGCCATCAGTGAAAACTCAGGGACCACCGGGGAGCTGTTTTTT.

The chain combines TRBV9 with TRBJ1-4; tentatively, D is TRBD1 (5 bases). CDR1 is SGDLS, CDR2 YYNGEE, per germline. Between the trimmed V and J ends, which lost 4 bases and 7 bases, there was a span of 20 bases. CDR3 length equals 16 residues. CDR3 residues: CASSPGGGWIGEKLFF. CDR3 in DNA: TGTGCCAGCAGCCCCGGGGGGGGTTGGATCGGTGAAAAACTGTTTTTT.

This chain links TRBV19 with TRBJ2-7, with TRBD1 matching over 7 bases. Trimming at V came to 1 base and at J to 3 bases, leaving 6 bases not matched to a gene. The CDR3 spans 15 residues. Germline V CDR1 and CDR2: LNHDA, SQIVND (reference sequence). CDR3: CASSIVRDSRYEQYF. The CDR3 DNA sequence: TGTGCCAGTAGTATAGTCCGGGACAGCCGCTACGAGCAGTACTTC.

V and J are TRBV27 and TRBJ1-6; 9 nucleotides match TRBD1. V dropped 0 bases and J dropped 9; count of bases not matched to a gene: 6. The CDR3 consists of 16 residues. CDR1 and CDR2 (germline): MNHEY, SMNVEV (reference sequence). The CDR3 loop reads CASSLSGQGTRSPLHF. For the CDR3, the DNA is TGTGCCAGCAGTTTATCAGGACAGGGGACGCGTTCACCCCTCCACTTT.

CDR3 loop: CASSPAQTGVYGYTF. CDR3 bases: TGTGCCAGCAGCCCCGCGCAGACAGGGGTCTATGGCTACACCTTC. This chain uses TRBV6-5 with TRBJ1-2, with TRBD1 matching over 8 bases. CDR3 size: 15 residues. The V gene end was trimmed by 6 bases and the J gene end by 4 bases; junction bases not matched to a gene: 10. From germline, CDR1 is MNHEY and CDR2 SVGAGI.

The gene calls are TRBV5-1 and TRBJ2-5, with TRBD2 identical over 15 bases. Germline assignment: CDR1 SGHRS and CDR2 YFSETQ. J gave up 1 base and V 5 bases, and 9 bases lay outside the gene matches. CDR3 size: 18 residues. The CDR3 coding sequence is TGCGCCAGCAGGCCTGGACTAGCGGGGGGGCCTCGCCAAGAGACCCAGTACTTC. Its protein is CASRPGLAGGPRQETQYF.

The V call is TRBV6-1, the J call TRBJ1-2; TRBD1 agrees at 7 bases. The CDR3 contains 13 residues. V shed 3 bases, J shed 4 bases, and the junction held 2 bases outside the gene matches. In germline, CDR1 is MNHNS, CDR2 SASEGT. CDR3 protein: CASSENRGYGYTF. DNA of the CDR3: TGTGCCAGCAGTGAGAACAGGGGCTATGGCTACACCTTC.